The 30 T cell receptor beta chains below come from one sample, sequenced in a study of graft-versus-host responses after intestinal transplantation (dated by TCRdb to about 2021). In the paper's terms, the time point label means: cells obtained before transplantation from donor or recipient. The library was made by the immunoSEQ multiplex PCR assay. TCRdb took over this immuneACCESS table, retaining in-frame rearrangements with V and J assigned. Such tables are incomplete; in checked studies, under half of the missing clones stem from an unresolved V gene, and the remainder is unexplained. A total of 80,000 to 100,000 clones appear in this sample, approximately 87% of them only once. Of the sample, 0.095% to 0.11% falls within the top ten clones. These TCRs are of unknown antigen specificity. The source material was unstimulated CD4+ T cells sorted from spleen or lymph node cells, sampled before intestinal transplant. The receptors shown here come from a human donor who received an intestinal transplant.

This clone was recorded a few times. The chain couples TRBV2 to TRBJ1-1; D ambiguous. Germline V gene sequence: CDR1 SNHLY, CDR2 FYNNEI. V was cut by 7 bases and J by 0 bases, with 9 bases left in between. The CDR3 loop spans 13 amino acids. The CDR3 nucleotides are TGTGCCAGCACGGCAGACATGAACACTGAAGCTTTCTTT. As protein: CASTADMNTEAFF.

The chain carries TRBV5-4 and TRBJ2-7, with 8 bases aligning to TRBD1. After removal of 0 bases from V and 3 bases from J, the junction contained 5 bases not matched to a gene. The CDR3 covers 15 residues. The germline gives CDR1 SGHNT, CDR2 YYREEE (reference sequence). The CDR3 coding sequence is TGTGCCAGCAGCTTGGGGACAGGGAGTTTCTACGAGCAGTACTTC. Its translation is CASSLGTGSFYEQYF. The complete variable domain, with remaining parts taken from reference TRBV5-4 and TRBJ2-7, reads ETGVTQSPTHLIKTRGQQVTLRCSSQSGHNTVSWYQQALGQGPQFIFQYYREEENGRGNFPPRFSGLQFPNYSSELNVNALELDDSALYLCASSLGTGSFYEQYFGPGTRLTVT.

The chain joins TRBV6-1 to TRBJ2-7; possible D gene TRBD2, 6 bases. In germline, CDR1 is MNHNS, CDR2 SASEGT. This CDR3 spans 15 amino acids. Trimming shortened V by 3 bases and J by 2 bases, and 14 bases separated the two germline ends. The CDR3 sequence is CASSEAGTYTYEQYF. The CDR3 nucleotides are TGTGCCAGCAGTGAGGCCGGGACTTACACCTACGAGCAGTACTTC.

This clone was seen more than once but under ten times. The same CDR3 can be traced to other DNA sequences in this sample. CDR3 sequence: CASSYTGTGVGGYTF. As DNA, the CDR3 is TGTGCCAGCAGTTACACAGGGACAGGGGTTGGTGGCTACACCTTC. The J gene is TRBJ1-2, the V gene TRBV6-5; 10 bases are a match to TRBD1. The CDR3 runs 15 residues. Germline values: CDR1 MNHEY, CDR2 SVGAGI. V lost 2 bases, J lost 7 bases, and 7 bases stayed unmatched.

This chain joins TRBV4-1 and TRBJ2-3, with D possibly TRBD2 on 5 matching bases. The CDR3 is 14 amino acids. Germline lookup yields CDR1 MGHRA and CDR2 YSYEKL. The V end lost 11 bases, the J end lost 0 bases, and 15 bases lay between the germline ends. The CDR3 coding sequence is TGCGCCTCATCCCCCCGGACTAGCACAGATACGCAGTATTTT. Encoded protein: CASSPRTSTDTQYF.

This chain joins TRBV9 and TRBJ1-2; D is ambiguous. The CDR3 consists of 14 residues. V lost 3 bases, J lost 8 bases, and 17 bases lay in between. CDR1 is SGDLS and CDR2 is YYNGEE in the germline V gene. The CDR3 DNA follows: TGTGCCAGCAGCGCATCCTCAGCGGGTGGCGGCTACACCTTC. It is translated as CASSASSAGGGYTF.

The J gene is TRBJ1-2, the V gene TRBV19; 7 bases agree with TRBD1. Germline assignment: CDR1 LNHDA and CDR2 SQIVND (reference sequence). V shed 5 bases and J 4 bases; nucleotides not matched to a gene: 10. The CDR3 extends over 15 amino acids. CDR3 coding DNA: TGTGCCAGTAGTGTACCAGGGGGGACCCGCTATGGCTACACCTTC. Translation gives CASSVPGGTRYGYTF.

This rearrangement joins TRBV7-8 to TRBJ1-5; unclear D gene. Germline V CDR1 and CDR2: SGHVS, FQNEAQ. The CDR3 has 12 residues. V was clipped by 3 bases and J by 7 bases, with 7 bases between them. The CDR3 nucleotides are TGTGCCAGCAGCTTTTCCGTGCAGCCCCAGCATTTT. Translated, it gives CASSFSVQPQHF.

This clone has only one observation. The chain combines TRBV5-5 with TRBJ2-3; no firm D call. V shed 8 bases and J shed 6 bases, with 10 bases lying between them. This CDR3 contains 11 residues. CDR1 and CDR2 from the germline V gene are SGHKS and YYEKEE (reference sequence). In DNA, the CDR3 is TGTGCCAGTCGAGAACAGGATACGCAGTATTTT. Translated: CASREQDTQYF.

CDR3 sequence reads: CASSGAGGDGGNQPQHF. CDR3 nucleotides: TGTGCCAGCAGTGGGGCAGGGGGCGATGGGGGCAATCAGCCCCAGCATTTT. The rearrangement links TRBV6-1 to TRBJ1-5, with 8 bases lining up with TRBD1. V shed 4 bases, J shed 2 bases, and the junction held 10 bases outside the gene matches. The germline V gene encodes CDR1 MNHNS and CDR2 SASEGT. The CDR3 covers 17 residues.

This clone came up once. V usage is TRBV5-1 and J usage is TRBJ2-5; D call uncertain. V was trimmed by 6 bases and J by 4 bases, leaving 16 bases between them. The CDR3 runs to 14 residues. Germline loops: CDR1 SGHRS, CDR2 YFSETQ. CDR3 sequence reads: CASNPLVPSETQYF. The DNA of the CDR3 is TGCGCCAGCAACCCCTTAGTCCCGTCAGAGACCCAGTACTTC. The entire variable domain, with the rest obtained from reference TRBV5-1 and TRBJ2-5, is as follows: KAGVTQTPRYLIKTRGQQVTLSCSPISGHRSVSWYQQTPGQGLQFLFEYFSETQRNKGNFPGRFSGRQFSNSRSEMNVSTLELGDSALYLCASNPLVPSETQYFGPGTRLLVL.

This chain links TRBV5-8 with TRBJ2-6; no clear D. The CDR3 runs 16 residues. The V and J ends lost 4 bases and 0 bases respectively, with 11 bases between them. The germline V gene encodes CDR1 SGHTS and CDR2 YDEGEE. The CDR3 nucleotides read TGTGCCAGCAGCGAAATACCTAGCTCTGGGGCCAACGTCCTGACTTTC. Protein: CASSEIPSSGANVLTF.

This chain joins TRBV9 and TRBJ2-3; 9 bases are a match to TRBD2. Germline values: CDR1 SGDLS, CDR2 YYNGEE. The trim removed 4 bases at V and 6 bases at J, leaving 15 bases unmatched. The length of the CDR3 is 17 residues. The CDR3 spells CASSPQGGLAGLDTQYF. In DNA, the CDR3 is TGTGCCAGCAGCCCACAAGGAGGGCTAGCGGGGTTGGATACGCAGTATTTT.

V and J are TRBV11-2 and TRBJ2-4, with D maybe TRBD1 (6 bases). This CDR3 comprises 14 residues. V lost 2 bases to trimming and J lost 8 bases, with 13 bases between them. Germline values: CDR1 SGHAT, CDR2 FQNNGV. CDR3 nucleotides: TGTGCCAGCAGCTTACGTAGCGAGGGGGACATTCAGTACTTC. As protein: CASSLRSEGDIQYF.

The table lists this clone with a count of one. The rearrangement uses TRBV6-5 and TRBJ2-1, with 7 nucleotides matching TRBD1. Losses at the gene ends were 5 bases for V and 4 bases for J; bases not matched to a gene: 5. The CDR3 length is 14 residues. The germline V gene has CDR1 MNHEY and CDR2 SVGAGI. The CDR3 DNA reads as TGTGCCAGCAGTGGAAGACAGGGTTACAATGAGCAGTTCTTC. The encoded protein is CASSGRQGYNEQFF.

The chain is built from TRBV18 and TRBJ2-3; 10 nucleotides agree with TRBD2. The CDR3 is 17 amino acids. The V gene's germline CDR1 is KGHSH and CDR2 LQKENI. J gave up 1 base and V 4 bases, and 8 bases lay outside the gene matches. The CDR3 reads CASSLYSLAGGTDTQYF. DNA of the CDR3: TGTGCCAGCTCACTATATTCTCTAGCGGGGGGCACAGATACGCAGTATTTT.

This chain uses TRBV5-4 with TRBJ1-2; D perhaps matches TRBD1 (6 bases). The CDR3 loop spans 14 amino acids. Trimming left V 0 bases short and J 5 bases short, with 11 bases between. Germline V gene lookup returns CDR1 SGHNT and CDR2 YYREEE (reference sequence). The CDR3 nucleotides are TGTGCCAGCAGCTTGGCGGGGACACAGTATGGCTACACCTTC. This codes for CASSLAGTQYGYTF.

This clone was seen more than once but under ten times. This chain joins TRBV29-1 and TRBJ2-3; 10 bases agree with TRBD2. The V gene end was trimmed by 8 bases and the J gene end by 6 bases; junction bases not matched to a gene: 14. This CDR3 is 15 amino acids long. Germline CDR1 SQVTM, CDR2 ANQGSEA. CDR3 in DNA: TGCAGCACGGAAGTAGCGGGGGGTACCGGGGATACGCAGTATTTT. This gives the protein CSTEVAGGTGDTQYF.

This chain joins TRBV9 and TRBJ2-1; 9 bases fit TRBD2. The V segment lost 4 bases and the J segment 2 bases; nucleotides outside the gene matches: 4. The germline V gene has CDR1 SGDLS and CDR2 YYNGEE. The CDR3 contains 15 residues. The CDR3 nucleotides read TGTGCCAGCAGCCCGACTAGCGGCCCCTACAATGAGCAGTTCTTC. Translated: CASSPTSGPYNEQFF.

V is TRBV6-5 and J is TRBJ1-1, with D maybe TRBD1 (5 bases). Germline CDR1 is MNHEY and CDR2 is SVGAGI. This CDR3 comprises 15 residues. Trimming removed 7 bases at V and 4 bases at J, with 19 bases between. The CDR3 region is CASTPGGAGSTEAFF. The CDR3 DNA sequence: TGTGCCAGCACCCCCGGAGGGGCTGGGAGCACTGAAGCTTTCTTT.

V gene TRBV9 combines with J gene TRBJ2-4; 8 bases map to TRBD2. The germline gives CDR1 SGDLS, CDR2 YYNGEE. The V gene end was trimmed by 0 bases and the J gene end by 8 bases; junction bases not matched to a gene: 13. This CDR3 is 17 amino acids long. The CDR3 DNA is TGTGCCAGCAGCGTAGGTTCTCTCGGACTAGCACGGGACATTCAGTACTTC. Amino acid sequence: CASSVGSLGLARDIQYF.

Written as DNA, the CDR3 is TGTGCCAGCAGTGCCCAGTCGCGGTATACGCAGTATTTT. It encodes CASSAQSRYTQYF. The chain has TRBV27 and TRBJ2-3; D remains ambiguous. Germline values: CDR1 MNHEY, CDR2 SMNVEV (reference sequence). The CDR3 is made up of 13 amino acids. V was pared by 5 bases and J by 7 bases, with 13 bases between.

This clone has only one observation. The rearrangement uses TRBV11-3 and TRBJ2-5; 9 bases match TRBD2. CDR1 SGHNT and CDR2 YENEEA come from the germline V gene. The CDR3 consists of 15 residues. Trimming cost V 1 base and J 3 bases; bases outside gene matches: 3. The CDR3 reads CASSLGKRGEETQYF. The CDR3 coding sequence is TGTGCCAGCAGCTTAGGGAAGCGGGGGGAAGAGACCCAGTACTTC.

The V call is TRBV19, the J call TRBJ1-1; TRBD1 might be the D (5 bases). This CDR3 comprises 18 residues. Looked up from germline, CDR1 is LNHDA and CDR2 is SQIVND (reference sequence). V lost 3 bases, J lost 1 base, and 21 bases lay in between. CDR3 loop: CASSMYLPMGGRNTEAFF. DNA of the CDR3: TGTGCCAGTAGTATGTATTTACCGATGGGGGGTCGGAACACTGAAGCTTTCTTT.

V gene TRBV6-5 combines with J gene TRBJ1-6; possible D gene TRBD1, 6 bases. The CDR3 is made up of 16 amino acids. Germline V gives CDR1 MNHEY, CDR2 SVGAGI. V dropped 4 bases and J dropped 6 bases, with 16 bases sitting between them. The CDR3 nucleotides are TGTGCCAGCAGTTCCCCGGCGAGGGGGTTTAATTCACCCCTCCACTTT. It is translated as CASSSPARGFNSPLHF.

The chain joins TRBV6-1 to TRBJ2-7; D remains ambiguous. The CDR3 totals 13 residues. From germline, CDR1 is MNHNS and CDR2 SASEGT. Trimming took off 8 bases at V and 2 bases at J, with 13 bases between the two ends. As DNA, the CDR3 is TGTGCCAGCGTACTCGGGTACACCTACGAGCAGTACTTC. Translated: CASVLGYTYEQYF.

The chain employs TRBV19 and TRBJ2-1, with D possibly being TRBD1 (5 bases). The CDR3 covers 15 residues. Germline CDR1 and CDR2: LNHDA and SQIVND (reference sequence). The V and J ends lost 6 bases and 4 bases respectively, with 16 bases between them. The CDR3 here is CASSLKGWAYNEQFF. The CDR3 DNA is TGTGCCAGTAGCCTCAAGGGGTGGGCGTACAATGAGCAGTTCTTC.

The V call is TRBV9, the J call TRBJ2-6; TRBD1 is a possible D gene (6 bases). The germline gives CDR1 SGDLS, CDR2 YYNGEE. CDR3 size: 18 residues. Between the trimmed V and J ends, which lost 0 bases and 0 bases, there was a span of 13 bases. CDR3 DNA: TGTGCCAGCAGCGTAGCCCCGGACAGCCTCTCTGGGGCCAACGTCCTGACTTTC. It specifies CASSVAPDSLSGANVLTF.

The chain recombines TRBV10-3 with TRBJ1-6; D gene uncertain. V was pared by 2 bases and J by 0 bases, with 11 bases between. The CDR3 is 17 amino acids. Per germline, CDR1 ENHRY and CDR2 SYGVKD. CDR3 in DNA: TGTGCCATCAGTGAGCAGGCGGGTACCTCCTATAATTCACCCCTCCACTTT. Translating it yields CAISEQAGTSYNSPLHF.

The rearrangement joins TRBV27 to TRBJ2-1, with 13 positions matching TRBD2. CDR3 length: 18 amino acids. V dropped 5 bases and J dropped 8; count of bases not matched to a gene: 15. Germline V lookup: CDR1 MNHEY, CDR2 SMNVEV (reference sequence). CDR3 bases: TGTGCCAGCAGTCCCTACCGAACTAGCGGGGGGGGGAGCGATGAGCAGTTCTTC. This translates into CASSPYRTSGGGSDEQFF.